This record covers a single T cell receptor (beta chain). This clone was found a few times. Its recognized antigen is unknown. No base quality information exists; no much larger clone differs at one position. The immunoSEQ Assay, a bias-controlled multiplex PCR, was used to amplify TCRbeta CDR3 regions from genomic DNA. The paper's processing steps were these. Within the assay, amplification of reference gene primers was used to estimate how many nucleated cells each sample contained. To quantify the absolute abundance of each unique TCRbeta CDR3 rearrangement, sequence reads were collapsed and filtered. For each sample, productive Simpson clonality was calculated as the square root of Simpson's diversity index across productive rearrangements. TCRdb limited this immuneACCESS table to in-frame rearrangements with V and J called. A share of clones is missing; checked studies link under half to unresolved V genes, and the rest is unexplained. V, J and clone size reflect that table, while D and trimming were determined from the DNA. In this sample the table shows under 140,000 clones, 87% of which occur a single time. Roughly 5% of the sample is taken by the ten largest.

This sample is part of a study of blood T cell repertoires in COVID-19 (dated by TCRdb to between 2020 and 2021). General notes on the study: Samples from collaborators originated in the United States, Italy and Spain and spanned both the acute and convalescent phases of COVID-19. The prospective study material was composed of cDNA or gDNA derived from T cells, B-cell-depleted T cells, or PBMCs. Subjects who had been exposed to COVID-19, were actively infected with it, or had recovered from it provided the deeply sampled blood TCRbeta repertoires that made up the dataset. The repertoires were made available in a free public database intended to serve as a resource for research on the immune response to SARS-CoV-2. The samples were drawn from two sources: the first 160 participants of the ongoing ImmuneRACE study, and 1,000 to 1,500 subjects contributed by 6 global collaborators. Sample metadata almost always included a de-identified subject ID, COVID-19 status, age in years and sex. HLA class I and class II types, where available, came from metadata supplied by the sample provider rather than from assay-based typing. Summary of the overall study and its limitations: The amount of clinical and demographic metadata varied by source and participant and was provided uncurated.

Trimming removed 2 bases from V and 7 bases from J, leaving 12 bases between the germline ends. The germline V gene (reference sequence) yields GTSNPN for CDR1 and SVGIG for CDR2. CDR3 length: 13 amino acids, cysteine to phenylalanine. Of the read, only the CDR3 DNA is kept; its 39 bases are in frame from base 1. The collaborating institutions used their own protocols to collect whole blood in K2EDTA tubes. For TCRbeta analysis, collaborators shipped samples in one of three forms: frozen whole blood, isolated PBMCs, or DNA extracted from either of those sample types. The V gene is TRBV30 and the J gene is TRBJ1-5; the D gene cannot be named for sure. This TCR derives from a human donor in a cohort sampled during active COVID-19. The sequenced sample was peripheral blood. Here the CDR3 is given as CAWSSNYEQPQHF. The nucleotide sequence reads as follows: TGTGCCTGGAGTTCGAACTATGAACAGCCCCAGCATTTT.